This T cell receptor beta chain came from a study of OX40 agonist ivuxolimab in advanced cancers. Study observations and caveats: On average, CD8+ T cells had more expanded clones than CD4+.

Comments on this clone: Its antigen is not identified.

Between the trimmed V and J ends, which lost 4 bases and 6 bases, there was a span of 9 bases. The CDR3 has 11 residues. Germline V gene sequence: CDR1 SQVTM, CDR2 ANQGSEA. The method was immunoSEQ multiplex PCR; TCRdb's version includes in-frame clones alone and lacks a portion of them. The data show around 67,000 clones, 80% to 90% seen once. This receptor was obtained from an adult with an advanced solid tumor such as melanoma, head and neck, liver or kidney cancer. This chain uses TRBV29-1 with TRBJ2-5, with D unresolved. The material sequenced was CD4+ or CD8+ T cells sorted from blood, taken in a trial of the OX40 agonist ivuxolimab. In nucleotides, the CDR3 is TGCAGCGTTGCCCTCCCTCAGACCCAGTACTTC. It translates to CSVALPQTQYF.